The rows below give T cell receptor beta chains drawn from one sample of a study of shared clonotypes between healthy human individuals. The method was immunoSEQ multiplex PCR; TCRdb's version includes in-frame clones alone and lacks a portion of them. Seen here are about 2.1 million clones, approximately 94% observed once, and the top ten hold more than 1.5%. The specimen sequenced was naive CD8+ T cells from PBMCs. The receptors originated from a man aged 18-30 years in good health. Some clones in this sample may be carry-over from other donors' samples. The CDR3 runs from the conserved cysteine through the conserved F or W. Fields, in order: V gene, clone size, D gene, J gene, CDR3 DNA, CDR3 protein. D genes are given only for firm matches. Clone size is shown for a subset of rows, as once, few, many or a class of expanded clone.

v_gene: TRBV9; abundance: NA; d_gene: NA; j_gene: TRBJ2-3; CDR3nt: TGTGCCAGCAGCGTAGTAAGGGACACAGATACGCAGTATTTT; CDR3aa: CASSVVRDTDTQYF
v_gene: TRBV7-8; abundance: NA; d_gene: NA; j_gene: TRBJ2-3; CDR3nt: TGTGCCAGCAGCTTAGGCCCAAACAGTGGCCGCACAGATACGCAGTATTTT; CDR3aa: CASSLGPNSGRTDTQYF
v_gene: TRBV28; abundance: NA; d_gene: NA; j_gene: TRBJ1-1; CDR3nt: TGTGCCAGCAGTTTAGGGGAAGGGGTGGGCACTGAAGCTTTCTTT; CDR3aa: CASSLGEGVGTEAFF
v_gene: TRBV7-9; abundance: NA; d_gene: TRBD2; j_gene: TRBJ2-1; CDR3nt: TGTGCCAGCAGCTCCACCAGCGGGAGGGCCAAAGAGCAGTTCTTC; CDR3aa: CASSSTSGRAKEQFF
v_gene: TRBV27; abundance: NA; d_gene: NA; j_gene: TRBJ2-1; CDR3nt: TGTGCCAGCAGTTTAATAGGGACCTACAATGAGCAGTTCTTC; CDR3aa: CASSLIGTYNEQFF
v_gene: TRBV13; abundance: NA; d_gene: NA; j_gene: TRBJ2-2; CDR3nt: TGTGCCAGCAGCTTACAGGGAGACACCGGGGAGCTGTTTTTT; CDR3aa: CASSLQGDTGELFF
v_gene: TRBV14; abundance: NA; d_gene: NA; j_gene: TRBJ2-1; CDR3nt: TGTGCCAGCAGCCCCCGTTTAGGGGGCTCCTACAATGAGCAGTTCTTC; CDR3aa: CASSPRLGGSYNEQFF
v_gene: TRBV7-8; abundance: NA; d_gene: NA; j_gene: TRBJ2-5; CDR3nt: TGTGCCAGCAGCTTAGAGGCGGGAAGAGAGACCCAGTACTTC; CDR3aa: CASSLEAGRETQYF
v_gene: TRBV5-6; abundance: NA; d_gene: NA; j_gene: TRBJ1-1; CDR3nt: TGTGCCAGCAGCTTGGGACAGAGAAACACTGAAGCTTTCTTT; CDR3aa: CASSLGQRNTEAFF
v_gene: TRBV5-5; abundance: NA; d_gene: NA; j_gene: TRBJ1-5; CDR3nt: TGTGCCAGCAGCTTGGCCCGGGCGGCTCAGCCCCAGCATTTT; CDR3aa: CASSLARAAQPQHF
v_gene: TRBV27; abundance: NA; d_gene: TRBD2; j_gene: TRBJ2-7; CDR3nt: TGTGCCAGCACCCCGAAAGCGGCTAGCGGGAAGTACGAGCAGTACTTC; CDR3aa: CASTPKAASGKYEQYF
v_gene: TRBV9; abundance: NA; d_gene: TRBD1; j_gene: TRBJ2-1; CDR3nt: TGTGCCAGCAGCGCGACGACAGGGGACAATGAGCAGTTCTTC; CDR3aa: CASSATTGDNEQFF
v_gene: TRBV2; abundance: NA; d_gene: NA; j_gene: TRBJ1-2; CDR3nt: TGTGCCAGCAGTTCAGGCAGGGGCGGTGGCTACACCTTC; CDR3aa: CASSSGRGGGYTF
v_gene: TRBV13; abundance: NA; d_gene: NA; j_gene: TRBJ2-1; CDR3nt: TGTGCCAGCAGCCCCCGGGGTTTTGAAGGGGATGAGCAGTTCTTC; CDR3aa: CASSPRGFEGDEQFF
v_gene: TRBV4-1; abundance: once; d_gene: NA; j_gene: TRBJ1-1; CDR3nt: TGCGCCAGCAGCCAAGATCGACGGGCTTATGAAGCTTTCTTT; CDR3aa: CASSQDRRAYEAFF
v_gene: TRBV7-2; abundance: NA; d_gene: NA; j_gene: TRBJ2-7; CDR3nt: TGTGCCAGCAGCCCCTTCAGGGGTTACGAGCAGTACTTC; CDR3aa: CASSPFRGYEQYF
v_gene: TRBV19; abundance: NA; d_gene: NA; j_gene: TRBJ1-1; CDR3nt: TGTGCCAGTAGTATTGGCCTCCTTAGAAACACTGAAGCTTTCTTT; CDR3aa: CASSIGLLRNTEAFF
v_gene: TRBV27; abundance: NA; d_gene: NA; j_gene: TRBJ2-7; CDR3nt: TGTGCCAGCAGTGAGGGTGGCGAGCAGTACTTC; CDR3aa: CASSEGGEQYF
v_gene: TRBV28; abundance: NA; d_gene: TRBD2; j_gene: TRBJ2-7; CDR3nt: TGTGCCAGCAGTGTAGGGACTAGCGGGAAACCTAAAGAGCAGTACTTC; CDR3aa: CASSVGTSGKPKEQYF
v_gene: TRBV7-9; abundance: NA; d_gene: TRBD1; j_gene: TRBJ2-2; CDR3nt: TGTGCCAGCAGCTTCTCCGTCAGGACAGGGAATACCGGGGAGCTGTTTTTT; CDR3aa: CASSFSVRTGNTGELFF
v_gene: TRBV9; abundance: NA; d_gene: NA; j_gene: TRBJ1-4; CDR3nt: TGTGCCAGCAGCGTAGCTCCGGGGCGCAATGAAAAACTGTTTTTT; CDR3aa: CASSVAPGRNEKLFF
v_gene: TRBV29-1; abundance: NA; d_gene: NA; j_gene: TRBJ2-7; CDR3nt: TGCAGCGTTCTTAGTCCCCTCCATTCCTACGAGCAGTACTTC; CDR3aa: CSVLSPLHSYEQYF
v_gene: TRBV11-3; abundance: NA; d_gene: NA; j_gene: TRBJ2-1; CDR3nt: TGTGCCAGCAGCTTAGTAGGGGCCCAGGTCGAAGGCGATGAGCAGTTCTTC; CDR3aa: CASSLVGAQVEGDEQFF
v_gene: TRBV7-9; abundance: NA; d_gene: TRBD1; j_gene: TRBJ1-3; CDR3nt: TGTGCCAGCAGCTCCGACAGGGAACCTGGAAACACCATATATTTT; CDR3aa: CASSSDREPGNTIYF
v_gene: TRBV7-9; abundance: NA; d_gene: NA; j_gene: TRBJ2-1; CDR3nt: TGTGCCAGCAGCTTTGGGTCCAGCGGTGAGCAGTTCTTC; CDR3aa: CASSFGSSGEQFF
v_gene: TRBV10-3; abundance: NA; d_gene: TRBD1; j_gene: TRBJ1-5; CDR3nt: TGTGCCATCAGCCCCGGACAGGAGTATAATCAGCCCCAGCATTTT; CDR3aa: CAISPGQEYNQPQHF
v_gene: TRBV27; abundance: NA; d_gene: NA; j_gene: TRBJ1-3; CDR3nt: TGTGCCAGCAGTCCGCGGGGGGCGGCTGGAAACACCATATATTTT; CDR3aa: CASSPRGAAGNTIYF
v_gene: TRBV28; abundance: NA; d_gene: NA; j_gene: TRBJ1-2; CDR3nt: TGTGCCAGCAGTATACCAACACAGGAGCCCAACTATGGCTACACCTTC; CDR3aa: CASSIPTQEPNYGYTF
v_gene: TRBV28; abundance: NA; d_gene: NA; j_gene: TRBJ2-3; CDR3nt: TGTGCCAGCACCCGGACAGCTCCAAGCACAGATACGCAGTATTTT; CDR3aa: CASTRTAPSTDTQYF
v_gene: TRBV7-8; abundance: NA; d_gene: NA; j_gene: TRBJ1-5; CDR3nt: TGTGCCAGCAGCCTCAACGCAGGGGATTGGAATCAGCCCCAGCATTTT; CDR3aa: CASSLNAGDWNQPQHF
v_gene: TRBV4-1; abundance: NA; d_gene: NA; j_gene: TRBJ2-1; CDR3nt: TGCGCCAGCGCCCCCCGGGACGCGTCGATGGGTGAGCAGTTCTTC; CDR3aa: CASAPRDASMGEQFF
v_gene: TRBV6-9; abundance: NA; d_gene: NA; j_gene: TRBJ1-4; CDR3nt: TGTGCCAGCAGTTTCCCATCCTTTCGGGCAGGTAATGAAAAACTGTTTTTT; CDR3aa: CASSFPSFRAGNEKLFF
v_gene: TRBV15; abundance: NA; d_gene: NA; j_gene: TRBJ2-7; CDR3nt: TGTGCCACCAGCGGGGGCGGGTGGGAGCAGTACTTC; CDR3aa: CATSGGGWEQYF
v_gene: TRBV7-6; abundance: NA; d_gene: NA; j_gene: TRBJ1-5; CDR3nt: TGTGCCAGCAGCCCTAGTCCGTATAGCAATCAGCCCCAGCATTTT; CDR3aa: CASSPSPYSNQPQHF
v_gene: TRBV29-1; abundance: NA; d_gene: TRBD1; j_gene: TRBJ1-2; CDR3nt: TGCAGCGCACGGACAGGGGAAAATGGCTACACCTTC; CDR3aa: CSARTGENGYTF
v_gene: TRBV11-2; abundance: NA; d_gene: NA; j_gene: TRBJ1-3; CDR3nt: TGTGCCAGCAGCTTAGAGTTGGCCCCCGGGGAGGGAAACACCATATATTTT; CDR3aa: CASSLELAPGEGNTIYF
v_gene: TRBV7-3; abundance: NA; d_gene: TRBD2; j_gene: TRBJ2-1; CDR3nt: TGTGCCAGCAGCGACACCGCGGGGGGGTACGACAATGAGCAGTTCTTC; CDR3aa: CASSDTAGGYDNEQFF
v_gene: TRBV27; abundance: NA; d_gene: TRBD1; j_gene: TRBJ1-2; CDR3nt: TGTGCCAGCAGTTTACTGACAGGGTTAAACGGCTACACCTTC; CDR3aa: CASSLLTGLNGYTF
v_gene: TRBV7-9; abundance: NA; d_gene: TRBD2; j_gene: TRBJ2-2; CDR3nt: TGTGCCAGCAGACACAGCGGGACTAGCGCAACTCGGAACACCGGGGAGCTGTTTTTT; CDR3aa: CASRHSGTSATRNTGELFF
v_gene: TRBV6-1; abundance: NA; d_gene: NA; j_gene: TRBJ2-7; CDR3nt: TGTGCCAGCAGTGAAGATCGGAGGGGCTACGAGCAGTACTTC; CDR3aa: CASSEDRRGYEQYF
v_gene: TRBV29-1; abundance: NA; d_gene: NA; j_gene: TRBJ2-7; CDR3nt: TGCAGCGCTCTTCGGGGTCCCTACGAGCAGTACTTC; CDR3aa: CSALRGPYEQYF
v_gene: TRBV15; abundance: once; d_gene: NA; j_gene: TRBJ1-2; CDR3nt: TGTGCCACCAGCGGCGGGCGGGAATATGGCTACACCTTC; CDR3aa: CATSGGREYGYTF
v_gene: TRBV14; abundance: NA; d_gene: NA; j_gene: TRBJ2-1; CDR3nt: TGTGCCAGCAGCCAAGAAGTCAATGAGCAGTTCTTC; CDR3aa: CASSQEVNEQFF
v_gene: TRBV2; abundance: few; d_gene: NA; j_gene: TRBJ2-1; CDR3nt: TGTGCCAGCATTGTGCGCGGAAATGGGGATGAGCAGTTCTTC; CDR3aa: CASIVRGNGDEQFF
v_gene: TRBV4-1; abundance: NA; d_gene: TRBD2; j_gene: TRBJ2-1; CDR3nt: TGCGCCAGCAGCCAAGCTACCGCGGGGGTAAGTTGGCGTGAGCAGTTCTTC; CDR3aa: CASSQATAGVSWREQFF
v_gene: TRBV6-1; abundance: NA; d_gene: NA; j_gene: TRBJ1-2; CDR3nt: TGTGCCAGCAGTGAACCGCGAAAAGGGCCTATCTATGGCTACACCTTC; CDR3aa: CASSEPRKGPIYGYTF
v_gene: TRBV5-6; abundance: NA; d_gene: TRBD1; j_gene: TRBJ1-1; CDR3nt: TGTGCCAGCAGTTCTGTTATGGGACAGCTTGCTTTCTTT; CDR3aa: CASSSVMGQLAFF
v_gene: TRBV30; abundance: NA; d_gene: NA; j_gene: TRBJ1-1; CDR3nt: TGTGCCTGGACCCTGCAGGTGTTCTCTGAAGCTTTCTTT; CDR3aa: CAWTLQVFSEAFF
v_gene: TRBV27; abundance: NA; d_gene: NA; j_gene: TRBJ2-3; CDR3nt: TGTGCCAGCAGTTTCCTTCAGGGTAACACAGATACGCAGTATTTT; CDR3aa: CASSFLQGNTDTQYF
v_gene: TRBV2; abundance: NA; d_gene: TRBD1; j_gene: TRBJ1-1; CDR3nt: TGTGCCAGCAGTGAAGATGGGACAGGGGAGGACACTGAAGCTTTCTTT; CDR3aa: CASSEDGTGEDTEAFF
v_gene: TRBV28; abundance: NA; d_gene: TRBD2; j_gene: TRBJ2-7; CDR3nt: TGTGCCAGCAGTCCCCTCCGCCTAGCGGAGGGCCGGCAGCAGTACTTC; CDR3aa: CASSPLRLAEGRQQYF
v_gene: TRBV4-1; abundance: once; d_gene: TRBD2; j_gene: TRBJ2-3; CDR3nt: TGCGCCAGCAGCCAACTAGCGGAACGCACAGATACGCAGTATTTT; CDR3aa: CASSQLAERTDTQYF
v_gene: TRBV28; abundance: NA; d_gene: NA; j_gene: TRBJ2-7; CDR3nt: TGTGCCAGCAGCCGTACTTACGAGCAGTACTTC; CDR3aa: CASSRTYEQYF